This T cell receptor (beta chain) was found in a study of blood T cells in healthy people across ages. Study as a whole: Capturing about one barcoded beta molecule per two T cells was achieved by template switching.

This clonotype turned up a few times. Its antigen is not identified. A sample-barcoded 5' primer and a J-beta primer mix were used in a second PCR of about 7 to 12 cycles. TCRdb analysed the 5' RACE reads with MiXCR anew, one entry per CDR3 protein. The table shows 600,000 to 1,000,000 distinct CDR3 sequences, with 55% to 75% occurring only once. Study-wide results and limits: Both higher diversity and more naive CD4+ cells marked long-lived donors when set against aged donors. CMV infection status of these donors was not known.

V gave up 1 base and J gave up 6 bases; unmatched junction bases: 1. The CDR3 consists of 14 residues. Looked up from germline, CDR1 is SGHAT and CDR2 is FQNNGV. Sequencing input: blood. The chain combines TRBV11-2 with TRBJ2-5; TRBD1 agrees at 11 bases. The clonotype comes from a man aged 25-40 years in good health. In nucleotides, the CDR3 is TGTGCCAGCAGCTTAGGGGACAGGGGGAAGACCCAGTACTTC. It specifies CASSLGDRGKTQYF.